The source of this T cell receptor beta chain is a study of human T cells and chemical hapten exposure listed by TCRdb under 2021. Context from the whole study: For sensitization, 2% DPC in acetone was applied to a 2 cm by 2 cm area of upper inner arm skin. Throughout the roughly 25-week study period, patients were also given weekly therapeutic DPC doses on the scalp. Patient blood was sampled pre-sensitization (week 0) and at 2, 6 and about 24 weeks after DPC sensitization. Libraries were combined into a pool for sequencing, and differences in TCR yield between samples came mainly from small differences in library volumes within the pool. Patch testing was done on the upper back using Finn chambers containing 0.01% DPC, and results were scored after 6 days according to International Contact Dermatitis Research Group standards. Roughly 30 alopecia patients gave blood for TCR sequencing at one to four time points (pre-sensitization, 2, 6 and 24 weeks). This study followed changes in the peripheral blood TCR repertoire in vivo during primary and secondary sensitization of alopecia patients to the hapten diphenylcyclopropenone (DPC). Alopecia areata with under or over 50% scalp involvement, alopecia totalis and alopecia universalis were represented in the patient cohort, which was mostly female.

Libraries were constructed by RACE. Sequencing relied on a NextSeq 500. Library preparation attached unique molecular identifiers to individual cDNA molecules for quantitative, reproducible TCR counting. Both TCR alpha and TCR beta chains were sequenced from each blood RNA sample. From the authors' description of their analysis: A median of around 100,000 TCRs per sample was observed, with a range of 23,224 to 690,600. The Decombinator software suite was used to annotate V, J and CDR3 in the TCR reads. To make PS versus PT1 abundance plots, every sample was subsampled to the same number of TCRs (28,000). Expanded TCRs were defined as absent before sensitization and observed at least eight times at the 2-week time point. TCRdb trimmed the raw reads at Q25, called clones with MiXCR and kept productive beta chains. Rows merge per CDR3 protein into single entries with the most common DNA and genes. V and J calls and clone size were set by TCRdb, not the authors. In this sample the table shows around 76,000 distinct CDR3 sequences, approximately 12% of which occur a single time. The ten largest clones add up to roughly 3.6% of the sample.

Results the study describes overall, beyond this receptor: Patch test score was positively correlated with the number of PT1 expanded TCRs, with significance at thresholds 8, 16 and 32 but not at 4. DPC sensitization did not change the number of TCRs with a frequency above 1 in 1000, and there was no evidence of changes in global repertoire structure. After repeated subsampling, changes were observed in the strength of the expansion versus patch-test correlation and in the threshold at which the correlation became significant. Because all patients had alopecia, a presumed autoimmune disease, the immune response of the patients might differ from that of healthy individuals. Significantly more large CDR3 similarity clusters were formed by expanded TCRs than by pre-sensitization or healthy control sets, consistent with antigen-driven responses.

The sample's time point label, in plain terms: patch test 1, 2 weeks after DPC sensitization. This specimen's treatment or condition label, per the study, means: therapeutic diphenylcyclopropenone sensitization with weekly scalp DPC. At every patch-test visit, the blood draw took place before the patch test was put on. Eligible patients were aged 18 to 70, diagnosed with alopecia, deemed suitable for DPC therapy, and excluded if pregnant. Total RNA was extracted from unfractionated whole blood that had been collected in Tempus Blood RNA tubes. In the case of this clonotype: The target of this receptor is not known. No base quality information exists; no much larger clone differs at one position.

The source material was whole blood, sampled in connection with sensitization to the hapten diphenylcyclopropenone (DPC). The receptor was derived from an older woman with alopecia areata. Some clones in this sample may be carry-over from other donors' samples.

The base sequence is TGTGCCAGCAGGCTTGAGGGCCCCGGGACAACGCAGTATTTT. Its amino acids are CASRLEGPGTTQYF. The chain couples TRBV7-9 to TRBJ2-3; a weak D assignment points to TRBD1 (6 bases agree). CDR1 SEHNR and CDR2 FQNEAQ were looked up in the germline V gene (reference sequence). The CDR3 holds 14 amino acids from the cysteine to the phenylalanine. Only the CDR3 portion is preserved as DNA: 42 bases, with reading frame beginning at the first base. Trimming removed 6 bases from V and 9 bases from J, leaving 19 bases between the germline ends.